These 11 T cell receptor beta chains were sequenced from one sample in a study of T cells in Graves' hyperthyroidism and ophthalmopathy. Amplified TCR beta CDR3 regions came from RNA transcripts. RT-PCR in the first round (using the HTBI primer set) targeted the TCR CDR3. Using its own MiXCR run on the multiplex PCR reads, TCRdb lists one record per CDR3 protein. The data contain fewer than 650,000 distinct CDR3 sequences, 14% of them singletons. Sequencing was carried out using blood. All receptors derive from a woman between 40 and 50 years old with Graves' hyperthyroidism.

V is TRBV7-9 and J is TRBJ1-2; 7 nucleotides match TRBD1. The V gene's germline CDR1 is SEHNR and CDR2 FQNEAQ (reference sequence). With 1 base clipped from V and 8 bases from J, the junction kept 7 bases outside the gene matches. This CDR3 comprises 14 residues. CDR3 nucleotide sequence: TGTGCCAGCAGCTTAGTCACAGGGGAAAGGGGCTACACCTTC. Amino acid sequence: CASSLVTGERGYTF.

This clonotype was observed many times. V and J are TRBV5-1 and TRBJ1-6, with 8 bases that match TRBD1. The CDR3 is made up of 15 amino acids. Trimming cost V 0 bases and J 10 bases; bases outside gene matches: 6. The germline gives CDR1 SGHRS, CDR2 YFSETQ. CDR3 region: CASSLVAGGSSPLHF. The CDR3 bases are TGCGCCAGCAGCTTGGTGGCAGGGGGCTCCTCACCCCTCCACTTT.

The chain couples TRBV24-1 to TRBJ2-5; no reliable D call. The CDR3 runs to 16 residues. V was pared by 4 bases and J by 7 bases, with 21 bases between. Germline V gene data show CDR1 as KGHDR and CDR2 as SFDVKD. This CDR3 is CATSDRPDAGWATQYF. DNA of the CDR3: TGTGCCACCAGTGACCGCCCGGACGCCGGGTGGGCGACCCAGTACTTC.

This clonotype was counted a single time. The chain joins TRBV7-2 to TRBJ2-3; D is unclear. Per the germline V gene, CDR1 is SGHTA and CDR2 is FQGNSA. V lost 5 bases, J lost 8 bases, and 14 bases lay in between. The CDR3 consists of 13 residues. CDR3 in amino acids: CASSHSSLGTQYF. CDR3 nucleotides: TGTGCCAGCAGCCACTCCTCACTGGGTACGCAGTATTTT.

This clonotype has ten or more counts. J is TRBJ2-7 and V is TRBV7-9, with D perhaps TRBD1 (5 bases). The CDR3 consists of 14 residues. Between the trimmed V and J ends, which lost 7 bases and 2 bases, there was a span of 15 bases. The germline CDR1 and CDR2 sequences are SEHNR and FQNEAQ (reference sequence). Written as DNA, the CDR3 is TGTGCCAGCAACCAGGTTGGACACCCCTACGAGCAGTACTTC. Protein: CASNQVGHPYEQYF.

This clonotype was observed at least ten times. CDR3 loop: CASSYLAQGTPYEQYF. CDR3 DNA: TGTGCCAGCAGTTACTTGGCACAGGGGACCCCCTACGAGCAGTACTTC. The rearrangement joins TRBV6-5 to TRBJ2-7, with 7 bases matching TRBD1. The CDR3 is made up of 16 amino acids. The V gene's germline CDR1 is MNHEY and CDR2 SVGAGI. J was trimmed by 2 bases and V by 1 base; bases with no gene match: 8.

This clonotype occurred many times. The V call is TRBV3-1, the J call TRBJ1-1, with D possibly being TRBD1 (6 bases). V lost 2 bases and J 3 bases, leaving 10 bases between the germline ends. The length of the CDR3 is 14 residues. CDR1 and CDR2 (germline): LGHDT, YNNKEL (reference sequence). DNA of the CDR3: TGTGCCAGCAGCCAACAGGGGCGACACACTGAAGCTTTCTTT. This sequence encodes CASSQQGRHTEAFF.

This clonotype appeared many times. J is TRBJ1-3 and V is TRBV28; D unresolved. V gave up 1 base and J gave up 0 bases, with 13 bases separating them. CDR3 length equals 17 residues. Germline V gene sequence: CDR1 MDHEN, CDR2 SYDVKM. CDR3 in amino acids: CASSLYLAPSSGNTIYF. The CDR3 DNA reads TGTGCCAGCAGTTTATACCTAGCCCCGAGCTCTGGAAACACCATATATTTT.

This chain joins TRBV20-1 and TRBJ1-2, with D possibly matching TRBD1 (5 bases). The CDR3 is made up of 13 amino acids. Germline lookup yields CDR1 DFQATT and CDR2 SNEGSKA (reference sequence). V lost 6 bases and J lost 1, with 12 bases in between. The CDR3 region has the DNA TGCAGTGCCCAAGCAGGGAATAACTATGGCTACACCTTC. Translating it yields CSAQAGNNYGYTF.

V gene TRBV28 combines with J gene TRBJ1-2, with 9 bases lining up with TRBD1. V shed 3 bases, J shed 3 bases, and the junction held 5 bases outside the gene matches. Looked up from germline, CDR1 is MDHEN and CDR2 is SYDVKM. The CDR3 contains 15 residues. The CDR3 loop is CASSFQTGGDYGYTF. In DNA form, the CDR3 reads TGTGCCAGCAGTTTCCAGACAGGGGGTGACTATGGCTACACCTTC.

V usage is TRBV6-1 and J usage is TRBJ1-1, with D unresolved. The germline CDR1 and CDR2 sequences are MNHNS and SASEGT. The ends were cut back, 7 bases at V and 4 bases at J, with 19 bases in the middle. The CDR3 spans 15 residues. Here the CDR3 reads CASTKDRTMGTEAFF. CDR3 DNA: TGTGCCAGCACCAAAGACCGGACCATGGGCACTGAAGCTTTCTTT.